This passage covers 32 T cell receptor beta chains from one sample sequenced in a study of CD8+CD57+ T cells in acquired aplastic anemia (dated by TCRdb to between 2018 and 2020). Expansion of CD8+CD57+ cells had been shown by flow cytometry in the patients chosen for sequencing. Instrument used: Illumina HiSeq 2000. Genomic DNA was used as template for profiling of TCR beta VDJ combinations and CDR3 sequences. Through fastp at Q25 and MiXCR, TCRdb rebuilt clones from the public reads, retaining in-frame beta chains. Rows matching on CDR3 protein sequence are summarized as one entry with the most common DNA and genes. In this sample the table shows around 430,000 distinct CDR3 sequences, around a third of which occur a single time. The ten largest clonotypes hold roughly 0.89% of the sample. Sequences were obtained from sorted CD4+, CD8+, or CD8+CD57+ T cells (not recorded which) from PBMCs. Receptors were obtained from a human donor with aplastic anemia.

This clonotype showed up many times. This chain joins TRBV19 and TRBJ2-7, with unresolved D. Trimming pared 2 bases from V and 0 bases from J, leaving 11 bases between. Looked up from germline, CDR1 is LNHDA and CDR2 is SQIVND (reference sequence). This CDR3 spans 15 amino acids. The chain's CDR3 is CASSISRSPSYEQYF. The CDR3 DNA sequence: TGTGCCAGTAGTATAAGCAGGAGCCCCTCCTACGAGCAGTACTTC.

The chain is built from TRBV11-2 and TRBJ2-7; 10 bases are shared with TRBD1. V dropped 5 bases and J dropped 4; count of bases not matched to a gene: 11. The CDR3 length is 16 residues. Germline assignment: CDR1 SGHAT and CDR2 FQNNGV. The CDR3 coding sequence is TGTGCCAGCAGCCCGCCCGGGACAGGGGATATGTACGAGCAGTACTTC. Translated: CASSPPGTGDMYEQYF.

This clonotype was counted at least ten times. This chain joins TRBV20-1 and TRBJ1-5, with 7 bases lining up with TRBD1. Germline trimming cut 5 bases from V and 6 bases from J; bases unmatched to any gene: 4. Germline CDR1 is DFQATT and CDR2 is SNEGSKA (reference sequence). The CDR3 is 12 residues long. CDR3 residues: CSALGGGQPQHF. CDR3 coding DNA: TGCAGTGCTCTAGGGGGCGGTCAGCCCCAGCATTTT.

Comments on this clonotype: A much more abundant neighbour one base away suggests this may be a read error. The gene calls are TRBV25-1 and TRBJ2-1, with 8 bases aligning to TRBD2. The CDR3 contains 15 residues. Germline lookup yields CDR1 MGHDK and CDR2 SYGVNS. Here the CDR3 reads CASSENGRARNGQFF. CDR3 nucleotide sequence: TGTGCCAGCAGTGAAAACGGGAGGGCCAGAAATGGGCAGTTCTTC. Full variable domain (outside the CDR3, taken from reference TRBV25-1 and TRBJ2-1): EADIYQTPRYLVIGTGKKITLECSQTMGHDKMYWYQQDPGMELHLIHYSYGVNSTEKGDLSSESTVSRIRTEHFPLTLESARPSHTSQYLCASSENGRARNGQFFGPGTRLTVL.

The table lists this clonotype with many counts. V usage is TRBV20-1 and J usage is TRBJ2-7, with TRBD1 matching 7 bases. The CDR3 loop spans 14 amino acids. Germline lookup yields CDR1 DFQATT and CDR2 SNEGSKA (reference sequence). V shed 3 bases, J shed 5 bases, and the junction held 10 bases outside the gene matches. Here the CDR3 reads CSASSTQGTDEQYF. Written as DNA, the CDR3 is TGCAGTGCTAGTTCAACACAGGGGACAGACGAGCAGTACTTC.

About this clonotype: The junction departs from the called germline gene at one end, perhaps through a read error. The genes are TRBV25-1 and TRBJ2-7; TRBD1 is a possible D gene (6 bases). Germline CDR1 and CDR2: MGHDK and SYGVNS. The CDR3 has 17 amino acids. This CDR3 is CASSFQSTGRHSCEQYF. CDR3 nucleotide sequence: TGTGCCAGCAGCTTCCAATCGACAGGACGACACTCCTGCGAGCAGTACTTC.

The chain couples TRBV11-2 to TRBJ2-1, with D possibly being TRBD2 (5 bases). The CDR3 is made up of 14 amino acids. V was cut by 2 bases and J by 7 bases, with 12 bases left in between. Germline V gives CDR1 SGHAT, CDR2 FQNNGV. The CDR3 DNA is TGTGCCAGCAGCTTACAAAGCGGCGCTAATGAGCAGTTCTTC. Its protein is CASSLQSGANEQFF.

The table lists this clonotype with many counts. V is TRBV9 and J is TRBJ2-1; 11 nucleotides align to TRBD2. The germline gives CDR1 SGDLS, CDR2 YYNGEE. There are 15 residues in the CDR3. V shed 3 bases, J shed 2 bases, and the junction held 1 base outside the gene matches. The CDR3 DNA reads TGTGCCAGCAGCGAGACTAGCGGGACCTACAATGAGCAGTTCTTC. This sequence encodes CASSETSGTYNEQFF.

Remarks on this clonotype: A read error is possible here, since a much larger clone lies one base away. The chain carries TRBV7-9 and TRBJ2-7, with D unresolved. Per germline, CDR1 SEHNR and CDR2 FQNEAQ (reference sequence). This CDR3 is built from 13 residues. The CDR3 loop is CASSLEVSCEQYF. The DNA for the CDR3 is TGTGCCAGCAGCTTAGAAGTCTCCTGCGAGCAGTACTTC.

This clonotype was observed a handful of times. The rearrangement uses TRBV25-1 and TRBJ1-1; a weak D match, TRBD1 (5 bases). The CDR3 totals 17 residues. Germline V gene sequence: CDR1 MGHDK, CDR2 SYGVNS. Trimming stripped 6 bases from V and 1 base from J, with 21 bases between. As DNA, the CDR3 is TGTGCCAGCAGCCAAGATTCCCCAGACAGCCAGAACACTGAAGCTTTCTTT. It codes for CASSQDSPDSQNTEAFF. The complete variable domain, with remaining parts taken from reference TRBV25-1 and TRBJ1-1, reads EADIYQTPRYLVIGTGKKITLECSQTMGHDKMYWYQQDPGMELHLIHYSYGVNSTEKGDLSSESTVSRIRTEHFPLTLESARPSHTSQYLCASSQDSPDSQNTEAFFGQGTRLTVV.

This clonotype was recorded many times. The CDR3 bases are TGTGCCAGCAGCTTAGTCCAGGGACGGAATTCACCCCTCCACTTT. Its translation is CASSLVQGRNSPLHF. The chain links TRBV7-2 to TRBJ1-6; D possibly corresponds to TRBD1 (5 bases). Germline CDR1 reads SGHTA; CDR2 reads FQGNSA. The germline V and J ends were trimmed by 1 base and 7 bases, with 11 bases remaining between them. This CDR3 has 15 residues.

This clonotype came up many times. CDR3 residues: CASSSLSRGYTF. The CDR3 DNA is TGTGCCAGTAGTTCCCTATCGAGGGGCTACACCTTC. This rearrangement joins TRBV19 to TRBJ1-2, with D hard to call. CDR1 LNHDA and CDR2 SQIVND come from the germline V gene (reference sequence). Trimming pared 5 bases from V and 8 bases from J, leaving 12 bases between. The CDR3 extends over 12 amino acids.

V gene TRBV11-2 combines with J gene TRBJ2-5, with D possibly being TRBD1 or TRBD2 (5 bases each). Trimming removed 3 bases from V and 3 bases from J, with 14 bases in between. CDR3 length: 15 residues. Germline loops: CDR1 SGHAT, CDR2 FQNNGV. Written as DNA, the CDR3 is TGTGCCAGCAGCTTCCGAGGGGTAGTTAAAGAGACCCAGTACTTC. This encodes CASSFRGVVKETQYF.

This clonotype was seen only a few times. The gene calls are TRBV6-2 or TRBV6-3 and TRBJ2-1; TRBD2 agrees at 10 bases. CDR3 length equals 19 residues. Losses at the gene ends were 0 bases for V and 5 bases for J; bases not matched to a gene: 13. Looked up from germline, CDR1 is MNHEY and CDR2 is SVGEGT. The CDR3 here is CASSYSGLAGEVGHNEQFF. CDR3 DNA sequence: TGTGCCAGCAGTTACTCAGGGCTAGCGGGGGAAGTTGGTCACAATGAGCAGTTCTTC.

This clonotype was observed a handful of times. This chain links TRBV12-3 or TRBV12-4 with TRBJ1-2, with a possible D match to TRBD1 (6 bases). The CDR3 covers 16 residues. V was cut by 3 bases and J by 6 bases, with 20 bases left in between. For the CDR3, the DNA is TGTGCCAGCAGTTTCCGGCAGGGGCTCCTTTATGATGGCTACACCTTC. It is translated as CASSFRQGLLYDGYTF.

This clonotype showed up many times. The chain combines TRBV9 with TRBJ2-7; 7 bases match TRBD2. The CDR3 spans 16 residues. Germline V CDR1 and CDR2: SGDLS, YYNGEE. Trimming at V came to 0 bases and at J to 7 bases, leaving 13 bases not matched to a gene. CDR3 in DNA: TGTGCCAGCAGCGTAGGCGGCGGGAGCCCCATGAGAGAGCAGTACTTC. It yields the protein CASSVGGGSPMREQYF.

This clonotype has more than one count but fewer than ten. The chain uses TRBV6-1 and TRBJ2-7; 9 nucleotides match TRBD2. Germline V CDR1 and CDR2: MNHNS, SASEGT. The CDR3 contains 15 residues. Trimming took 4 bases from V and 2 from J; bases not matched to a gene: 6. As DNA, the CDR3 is TGTGCCAGCAGTGCGACTAGCGGAATACCCTACGAGCAGTACTTC. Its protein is CASSATSGIPYEQYF.

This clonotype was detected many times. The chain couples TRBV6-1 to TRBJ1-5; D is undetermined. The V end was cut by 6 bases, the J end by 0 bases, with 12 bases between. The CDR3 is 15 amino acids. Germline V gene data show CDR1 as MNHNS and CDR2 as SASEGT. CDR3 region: CASRIRAYSNQPQHF. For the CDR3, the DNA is TGTGCCAGCAGAATAAGGGCATATAGCAATCAGCCCCAGCATTTT.

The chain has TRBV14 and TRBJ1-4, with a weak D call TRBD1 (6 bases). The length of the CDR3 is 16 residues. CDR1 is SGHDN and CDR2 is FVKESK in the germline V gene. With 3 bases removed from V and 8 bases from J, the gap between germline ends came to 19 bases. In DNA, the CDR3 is TGTGCCAGCAGCCACCAAACAGGGTCTTTCGGGGAAAAACTGTTTTTT. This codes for CASSHQTGSFGEKLFF.

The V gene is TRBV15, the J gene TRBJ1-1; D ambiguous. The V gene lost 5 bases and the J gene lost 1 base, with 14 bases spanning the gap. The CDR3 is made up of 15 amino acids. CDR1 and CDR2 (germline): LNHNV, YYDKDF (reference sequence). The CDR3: CATSGTDLENTEAFF. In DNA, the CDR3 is TGTGCCACCAGCGGTACGGATTTAGAGAACACTGAAGCTTTCTTT.

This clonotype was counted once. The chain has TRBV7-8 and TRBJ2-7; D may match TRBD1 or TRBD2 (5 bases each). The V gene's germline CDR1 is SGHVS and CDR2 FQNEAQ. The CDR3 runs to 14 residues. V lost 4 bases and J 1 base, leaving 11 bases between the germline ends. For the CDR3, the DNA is TGTGCCAGCAGCTCCTACGGGACGTCCTACGAGCAGTACTTC. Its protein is CASSSYGTSYEQYF.

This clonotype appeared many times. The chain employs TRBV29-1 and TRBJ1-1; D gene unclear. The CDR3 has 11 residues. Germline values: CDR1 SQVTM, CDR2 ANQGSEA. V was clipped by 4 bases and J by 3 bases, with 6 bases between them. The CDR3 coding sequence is TGCAGCGTTGTTCCCTACACTGAAGCTTTCTTT. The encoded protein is CSVVPYTEAFF.

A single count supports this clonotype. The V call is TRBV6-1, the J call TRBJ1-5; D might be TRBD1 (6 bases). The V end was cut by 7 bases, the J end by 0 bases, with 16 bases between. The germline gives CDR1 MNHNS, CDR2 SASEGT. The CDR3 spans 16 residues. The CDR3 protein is CASTFPGTLSNQPQHF. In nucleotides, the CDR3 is TGTGCCAGCACCTTTCCCGGGACACTTAGCAATCAGCCCCAGCATTTT.

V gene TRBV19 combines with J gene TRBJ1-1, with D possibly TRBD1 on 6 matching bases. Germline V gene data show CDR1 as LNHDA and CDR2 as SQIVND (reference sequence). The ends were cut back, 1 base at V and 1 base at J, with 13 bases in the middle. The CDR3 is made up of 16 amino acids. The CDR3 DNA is TGTGCCAGTAGTATAGGGATTGGGACAACGAACACTGAAGCTTTCTTT. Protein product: CASSIGIGTTNTEAFF.

The CDR3 DNA reads TGCAGTGCTAGTGGGACAGGGAAGGACTATGGCTACACCTTC. Translation gives CSASGTGKDYGYTF. This chain connects TRBV20-1 to TRBJ1-2, with TRBD1 matching over 9 bases. Germline V lookup: CDR1 DFQATT, CDR2 SNEGSKA (reference sequence). The ends lost 3 bases at V and 3 bases at J; junction bases unmatched: 5. This CDR3 has 14 residues.

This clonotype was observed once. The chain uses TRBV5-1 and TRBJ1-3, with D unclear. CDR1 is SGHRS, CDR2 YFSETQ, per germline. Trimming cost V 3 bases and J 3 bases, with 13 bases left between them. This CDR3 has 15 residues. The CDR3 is CASSSNAGFGNTIYF. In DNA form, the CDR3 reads TGCGCCAGCAGCTCAAACGCGGGCTTTGGAAACACCATATATTTT.

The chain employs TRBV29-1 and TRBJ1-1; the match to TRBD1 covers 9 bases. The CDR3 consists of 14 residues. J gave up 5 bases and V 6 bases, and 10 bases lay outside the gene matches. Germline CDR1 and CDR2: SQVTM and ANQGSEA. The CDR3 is CSVRQGTGLTEAFF. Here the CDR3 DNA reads TGCAGCGTACGACAAGGGACAGGGTTAACTGAAGCTTTCTTT.

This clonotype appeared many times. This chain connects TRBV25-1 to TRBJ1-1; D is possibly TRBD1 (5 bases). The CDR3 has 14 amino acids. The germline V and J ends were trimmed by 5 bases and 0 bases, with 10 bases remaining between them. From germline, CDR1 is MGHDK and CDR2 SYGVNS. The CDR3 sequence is CASSSQTVNTEAFF. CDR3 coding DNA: TGTGCCAGCAGTTCTCAGACAGTGAACACTGAAGCTTTCTTT.

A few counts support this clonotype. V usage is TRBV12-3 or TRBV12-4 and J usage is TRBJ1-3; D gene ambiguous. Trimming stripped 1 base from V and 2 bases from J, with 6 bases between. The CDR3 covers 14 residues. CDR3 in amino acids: CASSLGTPGNTIYF. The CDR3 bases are TGTGCCAGCAGTTTAGGTACCCCTGGAAACACCATATATTTT.

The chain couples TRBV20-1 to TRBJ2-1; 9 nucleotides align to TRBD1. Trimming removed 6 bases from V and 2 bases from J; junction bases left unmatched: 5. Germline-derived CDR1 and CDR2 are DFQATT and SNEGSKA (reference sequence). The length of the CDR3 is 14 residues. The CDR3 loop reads CSARRQGAYNEQFF. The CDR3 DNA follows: TGCAGTGCGAGAAGACAGGGGGCCTACAATGAGCAGTTCTTC.

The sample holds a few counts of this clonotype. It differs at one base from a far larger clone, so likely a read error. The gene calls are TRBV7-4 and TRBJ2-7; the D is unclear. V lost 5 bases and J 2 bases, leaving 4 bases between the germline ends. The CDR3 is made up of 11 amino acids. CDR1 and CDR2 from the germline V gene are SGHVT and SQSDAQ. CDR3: CASSRPYEQYF. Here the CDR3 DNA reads TGTGCCAGCAGCCGACCCTACGAGCAGTACTTC.

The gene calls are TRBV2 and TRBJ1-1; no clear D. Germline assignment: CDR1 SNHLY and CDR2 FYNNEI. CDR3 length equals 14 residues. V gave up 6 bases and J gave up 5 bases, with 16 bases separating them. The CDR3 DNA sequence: TGTGCCAGCAGCCAAGGAGTGTGGGGAACTGAAGCTTTCTTT. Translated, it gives CASSQGVWGTEAFF.